The T cell receptor (beta chain) described here comes from a study of T cell changes during pregnancy in multiple sclerosis. The assay was immunoSEQ multiplex PCR, and TCRdb's table has in-frame clones only and misses some. The table includes about 30,000 clones, more than 90% detected once. The V and J ends lost 4 bases and 1 base, in that order; junction bases with no gene match: 7. CDR1 is SEHNR and CDR2 is FQNEAQ in the germline V gene (reference sequence). The CDR3 length is 16 residues. J is TRBJ1-1 and V is TRBV7-9; 9 nucleotides align to TRBD1. The TCR was taken from a female donor with multiple sclerosis, enrolled in a pregnancy study. Material: CD8+ T cells from peripheral blood mononuclear cells, obtained before pregnancy. Written as DNA, the CDR3 is TGTGCCAGCAGCTCACTGGACAGGGGTTGGAACACTGAAGCTTTCTTT. Amino acid sequence: CASSSLDRGWNTEAFF.